This T cell receptor (beta chain) was retrieved from a study of OX40 agonist ivuxolimab in advanced cancers. The table came from immunoSEQ multiplex PCR; TCRdb's copy has only in-frame clones and leaves some out. The sample shows about 58,000 clones, roughly 80% of them seen only once. The sequence was collected from an adult with an advanced solid tumor such as melanoma, head and neck, liver or kidney cancer. Source: CD4+ or CD8+ T cells sorted from blood, taken in a trial of the OX40 agonist ivuxolimab.

CDR3 DNA: TGCGCCAGCAGCTGGGACCTCTATGGCTACACCTTC. This translates into CASSWDLYGYTF. The rearrangement joins TRBV5-1 to TRBJ1-2; D is perhaps TRBD1 (5 bases). This CDR3 has 12 residues. Per germline, CDR1 SGHRS and CDR2 YFSETQ. The germline V and J ends were trimmed by 3 bases and 4 bases, with 7 bases remaining between them.